This record concerns one T cell receptor (beta chain) sequence. Its specificity is not known. At one end, the junction sequence differs from germline, possibly due to a read error. The data stem from a study of T cells in Graves' hyperthyroidism and ophthalmopathy. Whole-study findings and limits: Through a model of 13 V-J features, ophthalmopathy was separated from stable hyperthyroidism.

Amplified TCR beta CDR3 regions derived from RNA transcripts. The primer set for the first-round RT-PCR of the TCR CDR3 was HTBI. TCRdb recomputed calls from the multiplex PCR reads with MiXCR, one row per CDR3 protein. The sample lists some 350,000 distinct CDR3 sequences, around 25% seen once, with less than 75% in the top ten. The germline gives CDR1 SGHRS, CDR2 YFSETQ. The CDR3 runs 15 residues. Sequenced: blood. This chain uses TRBV5-1 with TRBJ2-7; 9 bases fit TRBD1. This sequence originates from a man aged 45 to 65 with Graves' hyperthyroidism. DNA for the CDR3: TGCGCCTCAGCGAACCGGGACAGGGACTCCTACGAGCAGCACTTC. It translates to CASANRDRDSYEQHF.